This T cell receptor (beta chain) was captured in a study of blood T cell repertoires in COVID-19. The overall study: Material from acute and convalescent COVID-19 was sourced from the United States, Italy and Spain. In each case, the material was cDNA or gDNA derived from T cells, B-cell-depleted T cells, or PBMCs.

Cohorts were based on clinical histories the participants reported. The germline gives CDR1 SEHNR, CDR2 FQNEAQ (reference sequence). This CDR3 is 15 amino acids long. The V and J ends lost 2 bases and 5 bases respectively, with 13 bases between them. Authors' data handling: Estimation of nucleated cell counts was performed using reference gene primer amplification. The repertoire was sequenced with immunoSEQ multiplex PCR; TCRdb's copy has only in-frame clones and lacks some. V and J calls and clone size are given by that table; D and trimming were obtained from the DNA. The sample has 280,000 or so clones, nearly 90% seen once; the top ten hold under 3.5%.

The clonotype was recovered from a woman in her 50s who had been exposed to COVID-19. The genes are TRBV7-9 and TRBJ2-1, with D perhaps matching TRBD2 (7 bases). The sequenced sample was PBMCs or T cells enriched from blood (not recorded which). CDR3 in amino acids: CASSLSGGSNNEQFF. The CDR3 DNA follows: TGTGCCAGCAGCTTATCGGGGGGCTCGAACAATGAGCAGTTCTTC.